This TCR beta chain appears in the sequencing data of a study of monozygotic twins with inflammatory bowel disease. The study, taken as a whole, reports: Support for a single strong signal or clonotype associated with IBD was absent.

The input for each TCR library was around 3.5 ug of total RNA. Each CDR3 protein gets one entry in TCRdb, which reprocessed the 5' RACE reads and gives no DNA. Seen in this sample are 150,000 to 200,000 distinct CDR3 sequences; the ten most common clones hold approximately 2.8%. Remarks on this clonotype: Its antigen is as yet unknown.

Germline V lookup: CDR1 SGHNT, CDR2 YENEEA. The CDR3 has 17 residues. The rearrangement uses TRBV11-3 and TRBJ2-1; there is no DNA to check the TCRdb D call of TRBD2. The sequence was obtained from a human donor with ulcerative colitis or Crohn's disease, or a healthy co-twin of an affected twin (not recorded which). The sample comprised blood. The CDR3 loop is CASSFHPSGVPYNEQFF.